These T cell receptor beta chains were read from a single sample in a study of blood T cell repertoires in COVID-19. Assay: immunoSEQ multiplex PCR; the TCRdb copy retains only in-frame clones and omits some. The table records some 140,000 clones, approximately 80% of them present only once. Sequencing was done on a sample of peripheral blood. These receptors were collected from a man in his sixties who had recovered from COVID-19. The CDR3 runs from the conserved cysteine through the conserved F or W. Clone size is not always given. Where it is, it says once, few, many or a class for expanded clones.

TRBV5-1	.	CASSQMTGNTEAFF
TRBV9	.	CASSIGLAGEQYF
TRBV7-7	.	CASSQKTGGLWGDTQYF
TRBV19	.	CASSIGTGSGEKLFF
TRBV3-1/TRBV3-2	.	CASSQDASGRAGETQYF
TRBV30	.	CAWATGGIQPQHF
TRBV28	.	CASSRGGYEQYF
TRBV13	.	CASSSIDRMNTEAFF
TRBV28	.	CASTSQPWGREQYF
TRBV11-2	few	CASRRGSGNTEAFF
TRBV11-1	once	CASSSRRQSSYNEQFF
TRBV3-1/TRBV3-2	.	CASRHLAGVSYNEQFF
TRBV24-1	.	CATSDIQGTDNNNEQFF
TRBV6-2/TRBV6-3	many	CASSYQGMSNQPQHF
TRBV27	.	CASSFSGTNSYNEQFF
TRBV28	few	CASSPSLGFGVEAFF
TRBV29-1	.	CSVGPTSGETQYF
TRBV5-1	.	CASSSGQILNTEAFF
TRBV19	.	CASRRTVSGNTIYF
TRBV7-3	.	CASSQNTGAVEQFF
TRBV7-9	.	CASSPGLAPYEQYF
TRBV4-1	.	CASSQGTSGGSYNEQFF
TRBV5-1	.	CASSDAGGGRPGELFF
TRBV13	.	CASSPERQGGFGYTF
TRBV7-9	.	CASSPGLAGGPGTGELFF
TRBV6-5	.	CASSYLIGGSETQYF
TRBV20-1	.	CKTEGERYTF
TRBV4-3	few	CASSQEGGQSREKLFF
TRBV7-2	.	CASSASTRGGKTQYF
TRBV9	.	CASSVEGAGGETQYF
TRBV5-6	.	CASSLDRGGGYTF
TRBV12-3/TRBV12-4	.	CACRGTGNQPQHF
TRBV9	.	CASSVVGTSGYNEQFF
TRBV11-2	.	CASLVSGNYNEQFF
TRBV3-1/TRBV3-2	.	CASSQDFGANEQFF
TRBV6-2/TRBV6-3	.	CASSYSYWRSEYNEQFF
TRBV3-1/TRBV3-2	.	CASSQWAGTSTDTQYF
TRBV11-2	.	CASSSLSQMNTEAFF
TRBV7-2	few	CASSFSGGGNEQFF
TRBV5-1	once	CASSAGQGGLRQYF
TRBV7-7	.	CASSLSGEWNEQFF
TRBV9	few	CASSAGRGAYEQYF
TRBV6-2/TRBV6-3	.	CASSSRRQANEKLFF
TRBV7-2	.	CASSLVVDQPQHF
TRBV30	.	CAWSVRSQNSPLHF
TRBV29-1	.	CSVAGDSNYEQYF
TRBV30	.	CAWSSSGQGGETQYF
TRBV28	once	CASSGGMYGYTF
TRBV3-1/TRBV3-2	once	CASSAVGDTGIGYTGELFF
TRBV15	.	CATSRGALGLAGGREQYF
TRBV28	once	CASSLLGNSGQSFYTF
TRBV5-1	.	CASSTTGGGTEAFF
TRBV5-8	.	CASSARQGLTGNEQFF
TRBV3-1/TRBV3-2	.	CASSALGTGRVGTEAFF
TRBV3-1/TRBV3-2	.	CASSPVAGPSDTQYF
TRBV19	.	CASSRVNSGANVLTF
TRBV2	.	CASSEVGPRGGYTF
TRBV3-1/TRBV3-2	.	CASSRPRRNSGNTIYF
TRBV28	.	CASSSPGQSYEQYF